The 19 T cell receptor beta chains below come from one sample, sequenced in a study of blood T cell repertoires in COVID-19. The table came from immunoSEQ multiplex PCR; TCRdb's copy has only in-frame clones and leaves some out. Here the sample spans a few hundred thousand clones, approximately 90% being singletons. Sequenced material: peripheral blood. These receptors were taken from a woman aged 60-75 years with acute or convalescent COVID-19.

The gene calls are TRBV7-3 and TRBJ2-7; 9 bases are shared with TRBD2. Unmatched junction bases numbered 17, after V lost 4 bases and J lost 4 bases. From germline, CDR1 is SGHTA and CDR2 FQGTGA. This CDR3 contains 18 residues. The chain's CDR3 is CASSSYPRGVAGEYEQYF. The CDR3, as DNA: TGTGCCAGCAGCTCATACCCCCGGGGGGTAGCGGGAGAGTACGAGCAGTACTTC.

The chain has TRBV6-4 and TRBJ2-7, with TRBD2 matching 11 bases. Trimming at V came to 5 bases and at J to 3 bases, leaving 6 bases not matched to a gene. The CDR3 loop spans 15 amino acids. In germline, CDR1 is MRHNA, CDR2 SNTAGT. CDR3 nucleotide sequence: TGTGCCAGCAGTCCTCAACTAGCGGGGGTCTACGAGCAGTACTTC. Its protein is CASSPQLAGVYEQYF.

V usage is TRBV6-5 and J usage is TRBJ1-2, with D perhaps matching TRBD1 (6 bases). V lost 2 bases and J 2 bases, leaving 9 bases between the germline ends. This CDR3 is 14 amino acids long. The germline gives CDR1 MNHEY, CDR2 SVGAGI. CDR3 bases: TGTGCCAGCAGTTACCTAGACAGGAACTATGGCTACACCTTC. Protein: CASSYLDRNYGYTF.

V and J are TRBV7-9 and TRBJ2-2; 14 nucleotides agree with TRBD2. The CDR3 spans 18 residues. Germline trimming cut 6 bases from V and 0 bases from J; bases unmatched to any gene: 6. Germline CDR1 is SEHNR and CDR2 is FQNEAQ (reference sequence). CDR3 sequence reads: CASRSTSGRGSNTGELFF. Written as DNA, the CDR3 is TGTGCCAGCAGGTCGACTAGCGGGAGGGGTTCGAACACCGGGGAGCTGTTTTTT.

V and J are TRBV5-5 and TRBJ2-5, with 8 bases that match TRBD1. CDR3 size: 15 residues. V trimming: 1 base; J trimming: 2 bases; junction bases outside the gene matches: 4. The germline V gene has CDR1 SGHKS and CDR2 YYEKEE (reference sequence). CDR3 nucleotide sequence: TGTGCCAGCAGCTTGCGACAGGGGATTCAAGAGACCCAGTACTTC. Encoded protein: CASSLRQGIQETQYF.

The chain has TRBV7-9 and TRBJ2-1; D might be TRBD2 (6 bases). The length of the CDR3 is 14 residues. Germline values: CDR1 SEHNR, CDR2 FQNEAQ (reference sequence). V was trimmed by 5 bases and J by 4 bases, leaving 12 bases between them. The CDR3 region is CASSGTLHYNEQFF. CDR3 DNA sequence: TGTGCCAGCAGCGGGACTCTACATTACAATGAGCAGTTCTTC.

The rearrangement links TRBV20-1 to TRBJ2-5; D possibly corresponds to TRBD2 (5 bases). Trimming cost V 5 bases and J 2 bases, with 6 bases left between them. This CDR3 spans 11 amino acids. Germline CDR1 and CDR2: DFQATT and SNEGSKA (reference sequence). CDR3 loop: CSAGGQETQYF. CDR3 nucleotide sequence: TGCAGTGCTGGCGGGCAAGAGACCCAGTACTTC.

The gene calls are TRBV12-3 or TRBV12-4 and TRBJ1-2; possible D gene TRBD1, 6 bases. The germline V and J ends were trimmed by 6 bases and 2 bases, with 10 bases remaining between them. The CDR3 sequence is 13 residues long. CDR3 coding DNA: TGTGCCAGCAGCAACAGGGACAACTATGGCTACACCTTC. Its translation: CASSNRDNYGYTF.

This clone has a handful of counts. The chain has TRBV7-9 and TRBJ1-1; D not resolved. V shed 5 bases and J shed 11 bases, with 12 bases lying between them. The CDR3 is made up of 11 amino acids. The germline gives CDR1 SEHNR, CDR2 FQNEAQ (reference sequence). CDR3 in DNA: TGTGCCAGCAGCGAACTTCCCCGGGCTTTCTTT. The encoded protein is CASSELPRAFF.

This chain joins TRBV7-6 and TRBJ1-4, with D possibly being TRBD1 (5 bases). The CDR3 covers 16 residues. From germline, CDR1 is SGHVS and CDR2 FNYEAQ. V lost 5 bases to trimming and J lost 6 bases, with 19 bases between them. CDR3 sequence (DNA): TGTGCCAGCAGCCTCGGGGGGGGACCGCTGGATGAAAAACTGTTTTTT. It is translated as CASSLGGGPLDEKLFF.

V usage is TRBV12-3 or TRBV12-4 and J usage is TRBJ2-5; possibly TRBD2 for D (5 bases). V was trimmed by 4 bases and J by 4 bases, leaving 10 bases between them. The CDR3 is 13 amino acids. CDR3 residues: CASSWTEGETQYF. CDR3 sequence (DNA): TGTGCCAGCAGTTGGACCGAGGGAGAGACCCAGTACTTC.

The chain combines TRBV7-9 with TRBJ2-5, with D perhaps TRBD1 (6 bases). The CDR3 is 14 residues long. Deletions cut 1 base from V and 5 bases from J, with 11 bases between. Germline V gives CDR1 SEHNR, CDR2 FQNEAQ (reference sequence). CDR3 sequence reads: CASSLEQGRETQYF. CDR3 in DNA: TGTGCCAGCAGCTTAGAACAGGGAAGGGAGACCCAGTACTTC.

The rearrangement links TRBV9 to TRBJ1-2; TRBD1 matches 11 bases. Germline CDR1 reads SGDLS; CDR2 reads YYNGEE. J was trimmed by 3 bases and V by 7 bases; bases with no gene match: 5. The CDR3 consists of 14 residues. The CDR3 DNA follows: TGTGCCAGCGGACAGGGGGCGCTGGACTATGGCTACACCTTC. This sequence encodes CASGQGALDYGYTF.

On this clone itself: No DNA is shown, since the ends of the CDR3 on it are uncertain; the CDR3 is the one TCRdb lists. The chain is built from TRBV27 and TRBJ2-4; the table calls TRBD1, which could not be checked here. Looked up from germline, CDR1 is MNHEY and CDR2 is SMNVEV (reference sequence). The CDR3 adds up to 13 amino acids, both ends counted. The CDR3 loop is CASSSSSLQGQYF.

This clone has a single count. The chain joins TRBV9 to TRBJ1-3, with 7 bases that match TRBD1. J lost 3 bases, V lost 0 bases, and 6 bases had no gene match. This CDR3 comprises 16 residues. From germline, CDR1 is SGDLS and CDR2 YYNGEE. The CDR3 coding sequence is TGTGCCAGCAGCGTAGAAACAGGGGCCGGTGGAAACACCATATATTTT. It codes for CASSVETGAGGNTIYF.

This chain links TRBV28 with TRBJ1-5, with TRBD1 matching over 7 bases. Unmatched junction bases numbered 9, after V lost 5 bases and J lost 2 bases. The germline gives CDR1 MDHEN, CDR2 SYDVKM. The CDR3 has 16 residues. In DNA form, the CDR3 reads TGTGCCAGCAGTCTTAATAAAGGACAGGGCAATCAGCCCCAGCATTTT. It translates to CASSLNKGQGNQPQHF.

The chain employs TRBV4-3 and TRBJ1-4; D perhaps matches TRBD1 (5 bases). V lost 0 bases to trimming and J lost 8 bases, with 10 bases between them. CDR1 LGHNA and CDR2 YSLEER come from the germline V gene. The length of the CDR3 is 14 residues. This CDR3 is CASSQERGREKLFF. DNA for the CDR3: TGCGCCAGCAGCCAAGAAAGGGGTAGAGAAAAACTGTTTTTT.

The CDR3 region is CASSLQGGDTGELFF. Written as DNA, the CDR3 is TGTGCCAGCAGCCTACAAGGGGGCGATACCGGGGAGCTGTTTTTT. The gene calls are TRBV11-2 and TRBJ2-2, with TRBD1 matching 7 bases. The germline V gene has CDR1 SGHAT and CDR2 FQNNGV. The CDR3 has 15 amino acids. Trimming removed 5 bases from V and 5 bases from J; junction bases left unmatched: 8.

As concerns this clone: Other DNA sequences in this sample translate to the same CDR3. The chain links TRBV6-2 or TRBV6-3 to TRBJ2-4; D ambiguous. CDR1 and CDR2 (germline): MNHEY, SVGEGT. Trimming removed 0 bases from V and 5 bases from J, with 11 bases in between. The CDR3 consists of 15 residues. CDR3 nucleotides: TGTGCCAGCAGTTACTCGTCTGGGCGTGAAAACATTCAGTACTTC. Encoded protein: CASSYSSGRENIQYF.